This T cell receptor beta chain was captured in a study of human T cells and chemical hapten exposure. Time point noted: patch test 2, 6 weeks after DPC sensitization. Treatment reported: therapeutic diphenylcyclopropenone sensitization with weekly scalp DPC. V was pared by 5 bases and J by 4 bases, with 3 bases of the junction left unmatched. CDR3 length: 13 residues. TCRdb called the RACE reads again in MiXCR, with one record for every CDR3 protein. The top ten hold around 6% of the sample, which has 330,000 or so distinct CDR3 sequences, about 6.3% seen once. Here the sequenced sample was whole blood, taken in connection with sensitization to the hapten diphenylcyclopropenone (DPC). The gene calls are TRBV12-3 or TRBV12-4 and TRBJ2-5; the match to TRBD1 covers 8 bases. The TCR sequence derives from a woman aged 18-29 years with alopecia areata. Some clones in this sample may be carry-over from other donors' samples. As DNA, the CDR3 is TGTGCCAGCAGTCGGACAGGGAGAGAGACCCAGTACTTC. This encodes CASSRTGRETQYF.